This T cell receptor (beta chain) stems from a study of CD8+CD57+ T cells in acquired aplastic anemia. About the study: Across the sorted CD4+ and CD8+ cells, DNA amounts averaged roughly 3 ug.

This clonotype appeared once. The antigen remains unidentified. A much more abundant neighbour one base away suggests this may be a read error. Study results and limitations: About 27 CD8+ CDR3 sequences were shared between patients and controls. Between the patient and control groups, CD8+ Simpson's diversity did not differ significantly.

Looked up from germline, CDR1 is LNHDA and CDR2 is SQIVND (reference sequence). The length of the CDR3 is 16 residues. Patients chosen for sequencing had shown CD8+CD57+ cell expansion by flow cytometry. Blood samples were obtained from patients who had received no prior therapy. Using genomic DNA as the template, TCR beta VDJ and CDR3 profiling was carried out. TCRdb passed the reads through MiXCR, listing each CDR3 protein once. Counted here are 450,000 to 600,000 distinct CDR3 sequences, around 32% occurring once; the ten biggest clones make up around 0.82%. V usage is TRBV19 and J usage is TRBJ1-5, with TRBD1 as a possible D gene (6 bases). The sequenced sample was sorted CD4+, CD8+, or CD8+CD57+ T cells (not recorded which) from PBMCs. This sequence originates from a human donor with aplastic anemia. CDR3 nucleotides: TGTGCCAGTAGTATTAAGAGGGGGACTCTGAATCAGCCCCGGCATTTT. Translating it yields CASSIKRGTLNQPRHF.